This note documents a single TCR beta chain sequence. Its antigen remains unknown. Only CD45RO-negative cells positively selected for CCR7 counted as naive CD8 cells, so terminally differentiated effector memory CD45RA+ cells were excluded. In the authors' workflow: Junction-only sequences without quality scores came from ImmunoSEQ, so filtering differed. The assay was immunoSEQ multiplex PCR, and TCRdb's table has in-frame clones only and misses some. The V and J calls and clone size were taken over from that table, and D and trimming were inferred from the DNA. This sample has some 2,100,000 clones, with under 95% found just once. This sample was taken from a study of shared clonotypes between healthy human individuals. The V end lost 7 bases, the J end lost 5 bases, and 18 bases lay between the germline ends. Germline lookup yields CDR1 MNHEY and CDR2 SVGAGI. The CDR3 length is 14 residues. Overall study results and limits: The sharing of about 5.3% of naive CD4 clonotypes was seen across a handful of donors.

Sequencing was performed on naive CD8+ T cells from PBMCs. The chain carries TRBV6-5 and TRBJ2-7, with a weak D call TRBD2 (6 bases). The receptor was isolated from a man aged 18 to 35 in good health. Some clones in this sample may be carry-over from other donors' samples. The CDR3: CASTSPRRVHEQYF. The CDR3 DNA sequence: TGTGCCAGCACCTCCCCCCGGAGGGTTCACGAGCAGTACTTC.